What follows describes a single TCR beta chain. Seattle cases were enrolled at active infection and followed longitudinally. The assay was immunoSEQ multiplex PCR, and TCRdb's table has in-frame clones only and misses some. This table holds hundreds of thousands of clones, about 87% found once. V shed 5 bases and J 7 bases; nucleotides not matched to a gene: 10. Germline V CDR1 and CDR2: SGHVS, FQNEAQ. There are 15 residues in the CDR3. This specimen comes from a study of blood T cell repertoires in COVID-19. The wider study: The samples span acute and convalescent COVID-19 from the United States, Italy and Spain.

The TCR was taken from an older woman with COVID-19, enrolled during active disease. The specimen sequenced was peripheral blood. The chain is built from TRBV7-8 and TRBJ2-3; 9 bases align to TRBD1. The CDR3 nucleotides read TGTGCCAGCAGCCCCAAACAGGGGGCCTACAATACGCAGTATTTT. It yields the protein CASSPKQGAYNTQYF.